This T cell receptor (beta chain) originates from a study of cytomegalovirus exposure and HLA in healthy donors. Comment on this clone: Its matching antigen is unknown.

The study ran its PCR with 60 Vbeta and 13 Jbeta primers. In the original workflow: It was a later analysis that counted about 80 million unique TCR beta chains, of which roughly 11 million were shared. Sequencing was performed with immunoSEQ multiplex PCR; in TCRdb, only in-frame clones are kept and a portion is missing. V, J and clone size are taken as reported in that table, and D and trimming were inferred from the DNA itself. The listing contains approximately 70,000 clones. Trimming cost V 4 bases and J 2 bases, with 12 bases left between them. From germline, CDR1 is SGHRS and CDR2 YFSETQ. This CDR3 comprises 14 residues. Each donor was healthy, and each was a bone marrow donor. Findings and limits, study-wide: Sequencing depth roughly uniform across donors was assumed in presence/absence analyses. Whilst most TCR sequences proved rare, a subset of public TCRs occurred across many donors.

The chain carries TRBV5-1 and TRBJ2-5; a weak D match, TRBD2 (5 bases). This receptor was identified in a female donor in good health and CMV-seropositive. The sample comprised PBMCs. DNA of the CDR3: TGCGCCAGCAGCCCCGAACCGGGGCAAGAGACCCAGTACTTC. Its translation is CASSPEPGQETQYF.